What follows are 11 T cell receptor beta chains derived from one specimen sequenced in a study of T cells in tuberculosis. Sorting used thawed, overnight-rested PBMC stained with anti-CD3, a viability dye and GMM-loaded CD1B tetramer. The lipid loaded on the CD1B tetramers was C32 glucose monomycolate from Rhodococcus equi. Sequencing was performed with immunoSEQ multiplex PCR; in TCRdb, only in-frame clones are kept and a portion is missing. The sample carries approximately 88,000 clones, approximately 90% recorded once. The sequencing input was CD1b-GMM tetramer-negative cells sorted from PBMCs. These receptors all stem from an adult woman with latent tuberculosis.

The chain is built from TRBV19 and TRBJ1-5; TRBD1 matches 10 bases. The J segment lost 6 bases and the V segment lost 3 bases, leaving 2 bases of the junction unmatched. The germline CDR1 and CDR2 sequences are LNHDA and SQIVND (reference sequence). There are 14 residues in the CDR3. CDR3 in amino acids: CASSMDRGIQPQHF. CDR3 bases: TGTGCCAGTAGTATGGACAGGGGGATTCAGCCCCAGCATTTT.

The count of this clone is one. The genes are TRBV11-2 and TRBJ1-2, with 9 bases fitting TRBD1. The V segment lost 2 bases and the J segment 7 bases; nucleotides outside the gene matches: 5. The CDR3 is 14 residues long. Per the germline V gene, CDR1 is SGHAT and CDR2 is FQNNGV. CDR3 protein: CASSLKGTGSGYTF. CDR3 bases: TGTGCCAGCAGCTTAAAAGGGACAGGGTCTGGCTACACCTTC.

This rearrangement joins TRBV28 to TRBJ2-2, with D unclear. The germline gives CDR1 MDHEN, CDR2 SYDVKM. Trimming pared 2 bases from V and 6 bases from J, leaving 10 bases between. The CDR3 length is 14 residues. This CDR3 is CASSLATGAGELFF. The CDR3, as DNA: TGTGCCAGCAGTTTAGCGACTGGAGCCGGGGAGCTGTTTTTT. Full variable domain (remainder filled in from reference TRBV28 and TRBJ2-2): DVKVTQSSRYLVKRTGEKVFLECVQDMDHENMFWYRQDPGLGLRLIYFSYDVKMKEKGDIPEGYSVSREKKERFSLILESASTNQTSMYLCASSLATGAGELFFGEGSRLTVL.

The rearrangement links TRBV5-6 to TRBJ2-2; 10 nucleotides align to TRBD1. The CDR3 contains 16 residues. CDR1 and CDR2 (germline): SGHDT, YYEEEE. V gave up 4 bases and J gave up 7 bases; unmatched junction bases: 10. Written as DNA, the CDR3 is TGTGCCAGCAGCCGGGGACAGGGGAATATAATCGGGGAGCTGTTTTTT. It yields the protein CASSRGQGNIIGELFF.

The chain links TRBV18 to TRBJ2-6, with TRBD1 identical over 12 bases. Looked up from germline, CDR1 is KGHSH and CDR2 is LQKENI. The CDR3 runs to 19 residues. Unmatched junction bases numbered 9, after V lost 6 bases and J lost 0 bases. The CDR3 loop reads CASSSKGQGAGSGANVLTF. Here the CDR3 DNA reads TGTGCCAGCTCGTCCAAGGGACAGGGGGCTGGCTCTGGGGCCAACGTCCTGACTTTC.

V usage is TRBV29-1 and J usage is TRBJ2-7, with TRBD2 as a possible D gene (5 bases). V was pared by 4 bases and J by 0 bases, with 10 bases between. The CDR3 runs 13 residues. Per the germline V gene, CDR1 is SQVTM and CDR2 is ANQGSEA. The CDR3 protein is CSVVSGSSYEQYF. CDR3 in DNA: TGCAGCGTTGTCTCGGGGAGCTCCTACGAGCAGTACTTC.

V gene TRBV5-1 combines with J gene TRBJ1-2, with 8 nucleotides matching TRBD1. This CDR3 has 13 residues. Germline V gene data show CDR1 as SGHRS and CDR2 as YFSETQ. V gave up 4 bases and J gave up 7 bases; unmatched junction bases: 6. CDR3 DNA sequence: TGCGCCAGCAGCGTTCAGGGGGCCGGTGGCTACACCTTC. Translating gives CASSVQGAGGYTF.

The chain is built from TRBV29-1 and TRBJ2-5, with 13 nucleotides matching TRBD2. The V gene end was trimmed by 6 bases and the J gene end by 4 bases; junction bases not matched to a gene: 5. The CDR3 has 14 residues. Germline V gives CDR1 SQVTM, CDR2 ANQGSEA. CDR3 residues: CSVKGTSGAETQYF. CDR3 DNA: TGCAGCGTGAAGGGGACTAGCGGGGCAGAGACCCAGTACTTC.

The V call is TRBV5-1, the J call TRBJ2-3; D is perhaps TRBD1 (5 bases). Germline V gene sequence: CDR1 SGHRS, CDR2 YFSETQ. The CDR3 consists of 15 residues. Trimming stripped 5 bases from V and 2 bases from J, with 15 bases between. CDR3 bases: TGCGCCAGCAGACTTGACAGTGGCAACACAGATACGCAGTATTTT. It specifies CASRLDSGNTDTQYF.

This clone occurred once. This chain links TRBV18 with TRBJ2-2; tentative D call: TRBD2 (7 bases). There are 17 residues in the CDR3. V shed 1 base and J shed 4 bases, with 16 bases lying between them. Per germline, CDR1 KGHSH and CDR2 LQKENI. In DNA, the CDR3 is TGTGCCAGCTCACCACTTTACGGGGGGCGCAGCACCGGGGAGCTGTTTTTT. Translated: CASSPLYGGRSTGELFF.

The J gene is TRBJ1-3, the V gene TRBV5-1; D gene unclear. Trimming shortened V by 4 bases and J by 10 bases, and 15 bases separated the two germline ends. The germline V gene encodes CDR1 SGHRS and CDR2 YFSETQ. This CDR3 region has 13 residues. The CDR3 sequence is CASSLREGGTIYF. The DNA for the CDR3 is TGCGCCAGCAGCCTCCGGGAGGGAGGGACCATATATTTT.